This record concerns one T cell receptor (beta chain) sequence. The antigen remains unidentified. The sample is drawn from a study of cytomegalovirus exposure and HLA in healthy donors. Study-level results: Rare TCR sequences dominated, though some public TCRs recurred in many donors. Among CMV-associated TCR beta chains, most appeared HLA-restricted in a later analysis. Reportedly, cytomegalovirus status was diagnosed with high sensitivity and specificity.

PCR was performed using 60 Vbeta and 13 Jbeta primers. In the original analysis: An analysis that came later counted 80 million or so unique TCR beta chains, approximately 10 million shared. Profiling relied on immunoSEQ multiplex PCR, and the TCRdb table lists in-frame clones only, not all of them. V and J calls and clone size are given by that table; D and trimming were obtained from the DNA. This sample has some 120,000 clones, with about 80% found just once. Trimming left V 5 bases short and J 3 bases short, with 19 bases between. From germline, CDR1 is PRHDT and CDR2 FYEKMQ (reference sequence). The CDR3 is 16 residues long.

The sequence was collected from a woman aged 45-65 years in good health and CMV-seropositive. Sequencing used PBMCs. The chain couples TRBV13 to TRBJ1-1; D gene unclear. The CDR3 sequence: CASSTPSDTSDTEAFF. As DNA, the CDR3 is TGTGCCAGCAGCACCCCATCCGACACTTCCGACACTGAAGCTTTCTTT.